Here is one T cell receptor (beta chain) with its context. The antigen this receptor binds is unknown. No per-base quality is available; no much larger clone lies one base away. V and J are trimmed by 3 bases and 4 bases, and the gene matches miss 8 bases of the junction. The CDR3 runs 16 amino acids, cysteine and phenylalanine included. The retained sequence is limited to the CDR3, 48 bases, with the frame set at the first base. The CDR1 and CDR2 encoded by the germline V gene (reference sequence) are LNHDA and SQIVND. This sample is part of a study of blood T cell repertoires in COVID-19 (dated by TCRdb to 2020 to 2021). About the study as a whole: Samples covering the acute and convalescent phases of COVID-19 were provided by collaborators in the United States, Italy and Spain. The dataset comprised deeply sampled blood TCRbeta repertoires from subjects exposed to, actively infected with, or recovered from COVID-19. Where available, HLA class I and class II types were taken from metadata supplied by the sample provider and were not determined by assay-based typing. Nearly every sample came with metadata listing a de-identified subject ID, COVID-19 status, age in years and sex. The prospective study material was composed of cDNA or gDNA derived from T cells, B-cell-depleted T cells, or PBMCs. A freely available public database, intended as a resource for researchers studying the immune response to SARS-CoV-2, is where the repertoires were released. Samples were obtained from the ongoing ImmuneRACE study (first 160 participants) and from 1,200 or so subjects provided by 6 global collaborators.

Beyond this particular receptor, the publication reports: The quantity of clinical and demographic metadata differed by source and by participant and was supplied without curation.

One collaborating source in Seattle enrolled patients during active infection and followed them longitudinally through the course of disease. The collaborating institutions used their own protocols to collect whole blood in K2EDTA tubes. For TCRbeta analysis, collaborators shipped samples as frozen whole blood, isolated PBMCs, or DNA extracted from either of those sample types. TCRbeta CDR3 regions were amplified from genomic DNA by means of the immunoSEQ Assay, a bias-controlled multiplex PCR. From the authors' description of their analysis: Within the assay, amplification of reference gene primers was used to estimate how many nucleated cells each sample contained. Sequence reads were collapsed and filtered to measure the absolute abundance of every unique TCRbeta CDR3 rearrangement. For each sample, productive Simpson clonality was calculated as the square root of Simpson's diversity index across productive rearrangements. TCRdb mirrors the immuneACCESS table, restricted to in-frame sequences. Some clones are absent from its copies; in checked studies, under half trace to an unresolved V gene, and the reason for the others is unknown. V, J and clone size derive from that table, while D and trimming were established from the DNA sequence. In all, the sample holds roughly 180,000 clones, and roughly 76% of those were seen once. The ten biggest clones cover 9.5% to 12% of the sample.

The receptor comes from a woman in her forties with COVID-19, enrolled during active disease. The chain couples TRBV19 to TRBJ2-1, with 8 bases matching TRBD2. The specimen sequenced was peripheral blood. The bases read TGTGCCAGTAGTATGACTAGCGCCCCAACATACAATGAGCAGTTCTTC. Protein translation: CASSMTSAPTYNEQFF.